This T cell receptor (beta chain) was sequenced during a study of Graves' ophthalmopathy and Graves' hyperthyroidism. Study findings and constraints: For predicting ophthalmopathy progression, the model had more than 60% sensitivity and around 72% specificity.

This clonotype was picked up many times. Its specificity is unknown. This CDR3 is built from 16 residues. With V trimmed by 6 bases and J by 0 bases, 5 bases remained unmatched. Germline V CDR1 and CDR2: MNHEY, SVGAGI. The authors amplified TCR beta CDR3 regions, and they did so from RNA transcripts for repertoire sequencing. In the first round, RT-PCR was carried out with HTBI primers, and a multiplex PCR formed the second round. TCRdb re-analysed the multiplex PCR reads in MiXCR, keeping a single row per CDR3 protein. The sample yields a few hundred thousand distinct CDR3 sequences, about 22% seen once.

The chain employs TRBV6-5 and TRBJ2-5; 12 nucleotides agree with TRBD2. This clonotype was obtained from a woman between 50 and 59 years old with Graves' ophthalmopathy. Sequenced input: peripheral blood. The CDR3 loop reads CASRFGTSGYQETQYF. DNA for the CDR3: TGTGCCAGCAGGTTCGGGACTAGCGGGTACCAAGAGACCCAGTACTTC.